Shown below are 19 T cell receptor beta chains from a single sample sequenced in a study of shared clonotypes between healthy human individuals. TCRdb's copy holds only in-frame clones and misses some; the assay was immunoSEQ multiplex PCR. Of roughly 410,000 clones listed, 96% are singletons. The sequencing sample was made of memory CD8+ T cells sorted from blood. Subset meaning: CD45RO+ cells pooled with CCR7-negative TemRA cells. The receptors were gathered from a man under 40 in good health.

V gene TRBV7-6 combines with J gene TRBJ2-7, with D maybe TRBD2 (5 bases). Trimming shortened V by 1 base and J by 5 bases, and 9 bases separated the two germline ends. CDR1 SGHVS and CDR2 FNYEAQ come from the germline V gene. The CDR3 has 13 residues. CDR3 loop: CASSLVLAHEQYF. The CDR3 coding sequence is TGTGCCAGCAGCTTAGTCCTAGCCCACGAGCAGTACTTC. Complete variable domain (other parts from reference TRBV7-6 and TRBJ2-7): GAGVSQSPRYKVTKRGQDVALRCDPISGHVSLYWYRQALGQGPEFLTYFNYEAQQDKSGLPNDRFSAERPEGSISTLTIQRTEQRDSAMYRCASSLVLAHEQYFGPGTRLTVT.

This rearrangement joins TRBV19 to TRBJ2-1; TRBD2 aligns across 11 bases. Germline V gene lookup returns CDR1 LNHDA and CDR2 SQIVND (reference sequence). The CDR3 is 17 amino acids. Losses at the gene ends were 3 bases for V and 9 bases for J; bases not matched to a gene: 13. CDR3: CASSIFFRLAGGFEQFF. In DNA form, the CDR3 reads TGTGCCAGTAGTATTTTTTTTCGGCTAGCGGGAGGCTTTGAGCAGTTCTTC.

The chain links TRBV4-2 to TRBJ2-3, with 10 bases identical to TRBD2. The V gene's germline CDR1 is LGHNA and CDR2 YNFKEQ. J lost 4 bases, V lost 4 bases, and 8 bases had no gene match. This CDR3 region has 16 residues. For the CDR3, the DNA is TGTGCCAGCAGCCCGCGTATAGCGGGAGGCTCAGATACGCAGTATTTT. Residues: CASSPRIAGGSDTQYF.

V usage is TRBV9 and J usage is TRBJ2-6; D is unclear. Trimming took 0 bases from V and 0 from J, leaving 7 bases between them. The germline gives CDR1 SGDLS, CDR2 YYNGEE. CDR3 length: 16 residues. The CDR3 nucleotides read TGTGCCAGCAGCGTAGCACTCGACTCTGGGGCCAACGTCCTGACTTTC. It specifies CASSVALDSGANVLTF.

The chain combines TRBV5-5 with TRBJ2-5; TRBD1 agrees at 7 bases. Germline V CDR1 and CDR2: SGHKS, YYEKEE (reference sequence). The CDR3 sequence is 17 residues long. The junction had 14 bases not matched to a gene; V was cut back by 1 base and J by 5 bases. The CDR3 loop is CASSLKGTVVSGETQYF. DNA for the CDR3: TGTGCCAGCAGCTTGAAGGGGACAGTAGTTTCGGGGGAGACCCAGTACTTC.

The rearrangement uses TRBV28 and TRBJ1-1; D ambiguous. CDR1 and CDR2 from the germline V gene are MDHEN and SYDVKM. Trimming pared 2 bases from V and 1 base from J, leaving 5 bases between. This CDR3 region has 13 residues. CDR3 bases: TGTGCCAGCAGTTTACCGGAGAACACTGAAGCTTTCTTT. Its translation: CASSLPENTEAFF. The variable domain in full, completed from reference TRBV28 and TRBJ1-1, reads DVKVTQSSRYLVKRTGEKVFLECVQDMDHENMFWYRQDPGLGLRLIYFSYDVKMKEKGDIPEGYSVSREKKERFSLILESASTNQTSMYLCASSLPENTEAFFGQGTRLTVV.

The chain couples TRBV30 to TRBJ2-7, with TRBD2 identical over 12 bases. Germline V gene sequence: CDR1 GTSNPN, CDR2 SVGIG (reference sequence). V trimming: 3 bases; J trimming: 7 bases; junction bases outside the gene matches: 7. There are 14 residues in the CDR3. The CDR3 bases are TGTGCCTGGAGAGGACTAGCGGGAAGTAGGGAGCAGTACTTC. It codes for CAWRGLAGSREQYF.

The chain uses TRBV6-1 and TRBJ1-2; D is unresolved. The V and J ends lost 5 bases and 1 base respectively, with 5 bases between them. Germline V gene data show CDR1 as MNHNS and CDR2 as SASEGT. The CDR3 spans 12 residues. Written as DNA, the CDR3 is TGTGCCAGCAGTCGACTTAACTATGGCTACACCTTC. It specifies CASSRLNYGYTF.

The rearrangement uses TRBV5-1 and TRBJ2-1; possibly TRBD2 for D (5 bases). Trimming shortened V by 1 base and J by 8 bases, and 13 bases separated the two germline ends. The length of the CDR3 is 14 residues. Germline V gene data show CDR1 as SGHRS and CDR2 as YFSETQ. In DNA form, the CDR3 reads TGCGCCAGCAGCTTGTTTCTCGGAGGAGATGAGCAGTTCTTC. It specifies CASSLFLGGDEQFF.

In nucleotides, the CDR3 is TGTGCCAGCAGCGTTTGTACAACCCCTCCTGGCGGGACCTACGAGCAGTACTTC. Translated: CASSVCTTPPGGTYEQYF. The V and J genes are TRBV9 and TRBJ2-7, with D tentatively TRBD2 (6 bases). Germline V CDR1 and CDR2: SGDLS, YYNGEE. V lost 2 bases, J lost 2 bases, and 23 bases lay in between. CDR3 length equals 18 residues. The complete variable domain, with remaining parts taken from reference TRBV9 and TRBJ2-7, reads DSGVTQTPKHLITATGQRVTLRCSPRSGDLSVYWYQQSLDQGLQFLIQYYNGEERAKGNILERFSAQQFPDLHSELNLSSLELGDSALYFCASSVCTTPPGGTYEQYFGPGTRLTVT.

This chain uses TRBV6-5 with TRBJ1-1; D may be TRBD1 (6 bases). This CDR3 has 13 residues. V was cut by 6 bases and J by 3 bases, with 11 bases left in between. Germline-derived CDR1 and CDR2 are MNHEY and SVGAGI. CDR3 region: CASSFRGYTEAFF. The CDR3 nucleotides are TGTGCCAGCAGCTTCAGGGGTTACACTGAAGCTTTCTTT.

The V call is TRBV11-3, the J call TRBJ2-2; TRBD2 matches 13 bases. Germline trimming cut 1 base from V and 8 bases from J; bases unmatched to any gene: 7. Germline V gene data show CDR1 as SGHNT and CDR2 as YENEEA. This CDR3 has 17 amino acids. The CDR3 DNA reads TGTGCCAGCAGCTTAGGACCCGGGACTAGCGGGACTGGGGAGCTGTTTTTT. Its translation is CASSLGPGTSGTGELFF.

V usage is TRBV9 and J usage is TRBJ1-2; tentatively, D is TRBD1 (6 bases). This CDR3 comprises 17 residues. Germline V gene lookup returns CDR1 SGDLS and CDR2 YYNGEE. Trimming removed 5 bases from V and 2 bases from J, with 22 bases in between. CDR3 DNA: TGTGCCAGCAGGCCATTGACAGGAGGGTCCGAAAACTATGGCTACACCTTC. Protein product: CASRPLTGGSENYGYTF.

This chain links TRBV10-2 with TRBJ1-4, with D uncertain. Germline CDR1 WSHSY, CDR2 SAAADI. This CDR3 contains 13 residues. V dropped 2 bases and J dropped 7 bases, with 8 bases sitting between them. In nucleotides, the CDR3 is TGCGCCAGCAGTGAGCGTAGCGGTGAAAAACTGTTTTTT. It is translated as CASSERSGEKLFF.

Remarks on this clone: This same CDR3 is encoded by further DNA sequences in the sample. The V gene is TRBV30, the J gene TRBJ2-5, with 7 bases matching TRBD1. After removal of 2 bases from V and 4 bases from J, the junction contained 1 base not matched to a gene. Germline CDR1 and CDR2: GTSNPN and SVGIG (reference sequence). This CDR3 region has 12 residues. CDR3 nucleotide sequence: TGTGCCTGGAGTCGACAGGGAGAGACCCAGTACTTC. Protein: CAWSRQGETQYF.

The chain joins TRBV19 to TRBJ2-3, with TRBD1 matching 8 bases. CDR3 size: 15 residues. The ends lost 3 bases at V and 4 bases at J; junction bases unmatched: 6. In germline, CDR1 is LNHDA, CDR2 SQIVND (reference sequence). The CDR3 DNA reads TGTGCCAGTAGTATCCCAGGGGGCGCGTCAGATACGCAGTATTTT. It encodes CASSIPGGASDTQYF.

This chain uses TRBV6-1 with TRBJ2-5; D uncertain. The ends were cut back, 6 bases at V and 4 bases at J, with 18 bases in the middle. The CDR3 has 15 residues. In germline, CDR1 is MNHNS, CDR2 SASEGT. CDR3 nucleotides: TGTGCCAGCAGAGCCCTCCTTCGGTTAGGAGAGACCCAGTACTTC. The encoded protein is CASRALLRLGETQYF.

This clone appeared a single time. The DNA of the CDR3 is TGTGCCAGCAGCTTGGGGGTGGGGGCGCAGCCCCAGCATTTT. It codes for CASSLGVGAQPQHF. The chain combines TRBV5-5 with TRBJ1-5; tentatively, D is TRBD1 (6 bases). CDR3 length equals 14 residues. The germline V gene has CDR1 SGHKS and CDR2 YYEKEE (reference sequence). V gave up 0 bases and J gave up 7 bases, with 11 bases separating them.

As DNA, the CDR3 is TGCGCCAGCAGCCAAGCTCCGGGACACCTGAACACTGAAGCTTTCTTT. Translating gives CASSQAPGHLNTEAFF. V is TRBV4-1 and J is TRBJ1-1, with D possibly matching TRBD1 (6 bases). V dropped 1 base and J dropped 0 bases, with 12 bases sitting between them. CDR1 and CDR2 (germline): MGHRA, YSYEKL. The CDR3 contains 16 residues.